A selection of T cell receptor beta chains follows, all from one sample in a study of CD8+CD57+ T cells in acquired aplastic anemia. TCRdb re-called the reads through MiXCR, storing one row per CDR3 protein. The data contain about 98,000 distinct CDR3 sequences, less than 75% of them seen just once; the ten biggest clones take up 65%. Input material: sorted CD4+, CD8+, or CD8+CD57+ T cells (not recorded which) from PBMCs. Source of these receptors: a human donor with aplastic anemia. Each CDR3 is given with its conserved first and last residue. Fields, in order: clone size, D gene, J gene, CDR3 length, V gene, CDR3 DNA, CDR3 protein. D genes are given only for firm matches. Clone size is stated in some rows and not others, as once, few, many or a class when expanded.

few NA TRBJ2-7 12 TRBV2 TGTGCCAGCAGCCCCCAGGCCTACGAGCAGTACTTC CASSPQAYEQYF
NA TRBD2 TRBJ2-7 14 TRBV7-3 TGTGCCAGCAGCCAGTTCGGACTAGCGGGGGAGCAGTACTTC CASSQFGLAGEQYF
NA NA TRBJ1-2 12 TRBV20-1 TGCAGTGCTGACGTTAACAGGGTTGGCTACACCTTC CSADVNRVGYTF
few NA TRBJ2-7 14 TRBV20-1 TGCAGTGCTAGAGGGGCCGTCACTGTCTACGAGCAGTACTTC CSARGAVTVYEQYF
NA NA TRBJ2-7 11 TRBV12-3/TRBV12-4 TGTGCCAGCAGCCTTGGGGGGGAGCAGTACTTC CASSLGGEQYF
NA NA TRBJ2-1 14 TRBV7-3 TGTGCCAGCAGCCCCCGCGGAGCGAGTTATGAGCAGTTCTTC CASSPRGASYEQFF
NA NA TRBJ2-1 14 TRBV19 TGTGCCAGTAGTAGGGGGGACAGACACAATGAGCAGTTCTTC CASSRGDRHNEQFF
NA NA TRBJ1-1 15 TRBV11-2 TGTGCCAGCAGCTTAGGGGCAGGCCGAAACACTGAAGCTTTCTTT CASSLGAGRNTEAFF
NA NA TRBJ2-6 14 TRBV2 TGTGCCAGCAGCCTTAACTCTGGGGCCAACGTCCTGACTTTC CASSLNSGANVLTF
NA NA TRBJ2-1 15 TRBV29-1 TGCAGCGTTGCAGGTTCGGCAGGGTGGTACAATGAGCAGTTCTTC CSVAGSAGWYNEQFF
NA TRBD1 TRBJ1-6 16 TRBV7-4 TGTGCCAGCAGCTTGGTGTCAGGGGGCGCTTATTCACCCCTCCACTTT CASSLVSGGAYSPLHF
NA TRBD2 TRBJ2-5 12 TRBV29-1 TGCAGCGTAGGACGGGAGGGAGAGACCCAGTACTTC CSVGREGETQYF
NA TRBD2 TRBJ2-1 18 TRBV10-3 TGTGCCATCAGTGAGTCCCCGGTGGGCGGGGGGGCATACAATGAGCAGTTCTTC CAISESPVGGGAYNEQFF
NA NA TRBJ1-5 12 TRBV20-1 TGCAGTGCTAGAGATGGGAATCAGCCCCAGCATTTT CSARDGNQPQHF
NA NA TRBJ2-7 14 TRBV20-1 TGCAGTGCTAGCTTTAGCGGACCCTCCTACGAGCAGTACTTC CSASFSGPSYEQYF
few NA TRBJ1-6 17 TRBV25-1 TGTGCCAGCAGTGGTTGGACGGGTGGGCCACCTGATTCACCCCTCCACTTT CASSGWTGGPPDSPLHF
NA NA TRBJ2-5 12 TRBV10-3 TGTGCCATCGGGAGCCTCCAAGAGACCCAGTACTTC CAIGSLQETQYF
few NA TRBJ2-2 16 TRBV10-3 TGTGCCATCAGTGGGATACTCCCCGCGAACACCGGGGAGCTGTTTTTT CAISGILPANTGELFF
NA NA TRBJ2-5 14 TRBV2 TGTGCCAGCAGGGGGACCGCCCACCAAGAGACCCAGTACTTC CASRGTAHQETQYF
NA NA TRBJ2-2 15 TRBV7-2 TGTGCCAGCAGCCCAGGAGCCCCGACGACCGGGGAGCTGTTTTTT CASSPGAPTTGELFF
NA NA TRBJ2-7 13 TRBV19 TGTGCCAGCAGGGGGGTGGGTACCTACGAGCAGTACTTC CASRGVGTYEQYF
NA TRBD2 TRBJ2-7 16 TRBV15 TGTGCCACCAGCAGAGAACCTAGCGGGGGGAGCTACGAGCAGTACTTC CATSREPSGGSYEQYF
NA NA TRBJ2-2 13 TRBV20-1 TGCAGTGCTAGAGACTCAGAACCCGGGGAGCTGTTTTTT CSARDSEPGELFF
few NA TRBJ1-2 13 TRBV20-1 TGCAGTGCTAGTTCCGGGACGGCCTATGGCTACACCTTC CSASSGTAYGYTF
NA TRBD1 TRBJ1-5 15 TRBV6-5 TGTGCCAGCAGTTACCTAGGGGGCGCAGGTCAGCCCCAGCATTTT CASSYLGGAGQPQHF
NA TRBD1 TRBJ1-6 16 TRBV15 TGTGCCACCAGCAGAGCGACAGGGCTGGGTAATTCACCCCTCCACTTT CATSRATGLGNSPLHF
NA TRBD1 TRBJ2-5 12 TRBV20-1 TGCAGTACCGACAGGGGGCGAGAGACCCAGTACTTC CSTDRGRETQYF
NA NA TRBJ2-5 14 TRBV24-1 TGTGCCACCAGTGATCACAGGAGACAAGAGACCCAGTACTTC CATSDHRRQETQYF
NA TRBD1 TRBJ1-1 15 TRBV24-1 TGTGCCACCAGTGATTCGAGACAGGGGGACACTGAAGCTTTCTTT CATSDSRQGDTEAFF
NA TRBD1 TRBJ1-5 16 TRBV12-5 TGTGCTAGTGGTTTGGTACGGGCAGGGGGCGTTCAGCCCCAGCATTTT CASGLVRAGGVQPQHF
NA NA TRBJ1-6 14 TRBV19 TGTGCCAGTAGTACTTCACCAGGGAATTCACCCCTCCACTTT CASSTSPGNSPLHF
few TRBD2 TRBJ2-7 13 TRBV20-1 TGCAGTGTTACCATAGGGACTAGCTACGAGCAGTACTTC CSVTIGTSYEQYF
NA TRBD1 TRBJ2-1 12 TRBV7-2 TGTGCCAGCAGTTACCCGGACAGGGAGCAGTTCTTC CASSYPDREQFF
NA NA TRBJ2-2 14 TRBV29-1 TGCAGCGTTGATTATCCGACGCACACCGGGGAGCTGTTTTTT CSVDYPTHTGELFF
NA NA TRBJ2-6 15 TRBV5-1 TGCGCCAGCAGCTTGGGTAACTCTGGGGCCAACGTCCTGACTTTC CASSLGNSGANVLTF
NA TRBD1 TRBJ2-3 14 TRBV20-1 TGCGGTGCTAGAGATTCAGGGGGTCCAGATACGCAGTATTTT CGARDSGGPDTQYF
NA NA TRBJ1-5 13 TRBV10-2 TGTGCCAGCAGCCCAGGCAGGGATCAGCCCCAGCATTTT CASSPGRDQPQHF
few TRBD1 TRBJ1-3 17 TRBV10-3 TGTGCCATCAGTGAGGAGGAGACAGGGTGGCCTGGAAACACCATATATTTT CAISEEETGWPGNTIYF
NA NA TRBJ2-2 13 TRBV7-2 TGTGCCAGCAGCCTCCAGGGGTCCGGGGAGCTGTTTTTT CASSLQGSGELFF
NA NA TRBJ2-2 14 TRBV10-3 TGTGCCATCAGTGATGGAGGGGGGACCGGGGAGCTGTTTTTT CAISDGGGTGELFF
NA NA TRBJ2-3 17 TRBV20-1 TGCAGTGCTAGAGAATCCCCCGGGACTCGGGGCACAGATACGCAGTATTTT CSARESPGTRGTDTQYF
NA NA TRBJ1-2 11 TRBV25-1 TGTGCCAGCGCGAGGAACTATGGCTACACCTTC CASARNYGYTF
NA TRBD1 TRBJ1-1 14 TRBV2 TGTGCCAGCAGCCAAGGGGGACAGGGAACCGAAGCTTTCTTT CASSQGGQGTEAFF